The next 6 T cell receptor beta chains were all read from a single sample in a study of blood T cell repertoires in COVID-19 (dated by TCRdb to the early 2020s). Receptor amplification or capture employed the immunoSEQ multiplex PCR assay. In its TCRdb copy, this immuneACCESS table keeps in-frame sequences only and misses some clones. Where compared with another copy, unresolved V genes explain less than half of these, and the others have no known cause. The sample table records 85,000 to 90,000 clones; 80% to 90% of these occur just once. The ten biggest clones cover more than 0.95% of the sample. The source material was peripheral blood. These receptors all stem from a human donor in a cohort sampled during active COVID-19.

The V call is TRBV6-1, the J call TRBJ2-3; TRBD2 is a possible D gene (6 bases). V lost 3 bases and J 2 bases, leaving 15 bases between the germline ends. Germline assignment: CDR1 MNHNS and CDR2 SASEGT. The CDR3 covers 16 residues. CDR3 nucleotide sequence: TGTGCCAGCAGTGATTTCCCTAGCGAATACACAGATACGCAGTATTTT. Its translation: CASSDFPSEYTDTQYF.

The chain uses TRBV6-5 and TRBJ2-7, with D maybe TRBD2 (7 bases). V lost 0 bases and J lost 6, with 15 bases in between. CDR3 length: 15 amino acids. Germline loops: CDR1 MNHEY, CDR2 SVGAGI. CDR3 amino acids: CASSYSGRGGSEQYF. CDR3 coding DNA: TGTGCCAGCAGTTACTCGGGGAGGGGGGGGTCCGAGCAGTACTTC.

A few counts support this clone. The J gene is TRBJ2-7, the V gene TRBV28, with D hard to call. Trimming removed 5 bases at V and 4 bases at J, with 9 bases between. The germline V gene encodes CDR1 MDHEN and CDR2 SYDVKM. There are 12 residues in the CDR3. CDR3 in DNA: TGTGCCAGCAGTAGTCCAGTGTACGAGCAGTACTTC. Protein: CASSSPVYEQYF.

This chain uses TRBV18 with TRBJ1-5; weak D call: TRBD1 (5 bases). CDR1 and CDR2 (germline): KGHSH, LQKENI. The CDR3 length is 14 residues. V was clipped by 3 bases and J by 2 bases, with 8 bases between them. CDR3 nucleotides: TGTGCCAGCTCACCGACAGAACGCAATCAGCCCCAGCATTTT. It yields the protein CASSPTERNQPQHF.

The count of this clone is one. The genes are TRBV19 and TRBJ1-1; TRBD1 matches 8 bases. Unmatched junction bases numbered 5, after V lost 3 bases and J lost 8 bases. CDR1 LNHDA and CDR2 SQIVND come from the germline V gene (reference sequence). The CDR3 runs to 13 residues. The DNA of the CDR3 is TGTGCCAGTAGTATTGGGACAGGAGGGGAAGCTTTCTTT. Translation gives CASSIGTGGEAFF.

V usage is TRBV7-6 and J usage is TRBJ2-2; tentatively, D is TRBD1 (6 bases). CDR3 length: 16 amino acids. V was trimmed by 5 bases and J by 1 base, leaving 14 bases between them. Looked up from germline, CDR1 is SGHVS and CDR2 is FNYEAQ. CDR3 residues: CASSHTGTQNTGELFF. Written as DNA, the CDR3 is TGTGCCAGCAGCCATACCGGGACACAGAACACCGGGGAGCTGTTTTTT.